Below, 23 T cell receptor beta chains from the same sample are listed, as sequenced in a study of T-cell reconstitution after alpha-beta-depleted transplantation in children. Unique molecular identifiers featured in how the TCRbeta library was prepared. TCRdb re-derived calls from the PCR reads in MiXCR, one entry per CDR3 protein. The table lists 200,000 to 250,000 distinct CDR3 sequences, 9.7% of them singletons. The input for sequencing was PBMCs from the stem cell graft donor, taken from the stem cell graft. These receptor sequences come from a human donor who donated a stem cell graft to a child with SCID.

In its sample, this clonotype was seen a few times. The CDR3 reads CASSLKGSQPHEQYF. CDR3 nucleotides: TGTGCCAGCAGCTTGAAAGGGAGCCAGCCCCACGAGCAGTACTTC. The chain joins TRBV7-9 to TRBJ2-7; a weak D match, TRBD2 (5 bases). The ends were cut back, 3 bases at V and 5 bases at J, with 17 bases in the middle. Germline lookup yields CDR1 SEHNR and CDR2 FQNEAQ (reference sequence). The CDR3 is 15 residues long. Based on the CDR3 plus reference TRBV7-9 and TRBJ2-7, the full variable domain is DTGVSQNPRHKITKRGQNVTFRCDPISEHNRLYWYRQTLGQGPEFLTYFQNEAQLEKSRLLSDRFSAERPKGSFSTLEIQRTEQGDSAMYLCASSLKGSQPHEQYFGPGTRLTVT.

Ten or more counts support this clonotype. This chain connects TRBV3-1 to TRBJ2-7; 11 bases agree with TRBD2. This CDR3 has 18 amino acids. In germline, CDR1 is LGHDT, CDR2 YNNKEL (reference sequence). The J segment lost 0 bases and the V segment lost 6 bases, leaving 13 bases of the junction unmatched. The CDR3 region has the DNA TGTGCCAGCAGTCGAACGATTACTAGCGGGGGTAGCTCCTACGAGCAGTACTTC. Translation: CASSRTITSGGSSYEQYF.

This clonotype was found many times. The genes are TRBV30 and TRBJ1-6; weak D call: TRBD1 (5 bases). With 3 bases removed from V and 10 bases from J, the gap between germline ends came to 16 bases. Germline V gene sequence: CDR1 GTSNPN, CDR2 SVGIG (reference sequence). The CDR3 covers 14 residues. CDR3 in DNA: TGTGCCTGGAGAGCTCGCGGGGGAGGATCACCCCTCCACTTT. This translates into CAWRARGGGSPLHF.

This clonotype was counted between two and nine times. The V call is TRBV10-3, the J call TRBJ1-1, with 8 positions matching TRBD1. Germline V lookup: CDR1 ENHRY, CDR2 SYGVKD. The CDR3 consists of 13 residues. V shed 9 bases and J 6 bases; nucleotides not matched to a gene: 9. The CDR3 loop is CAIRTGLGAEAFF. Here the CDR3 DNA reads TGTGCCATTAGGACAGGGTTAGGGGCTGAAGCTTTCTTT.

This clonotype has ten or more counts. The rearrangement joins TRBV5-1 to TRBJ2-3, with D possibly TRBD1 on 7 matching bases. The CDR3 length is 15 residues. The V end lost 3 bases, the J end lost 4 bases, and 15 bases lay between the germline ends. The germline CDR1 and CDR2 sequences are SGHRS and YFSETQ. The CDR3, as DNA: TGCGCCAGCAGCTCACCAGGGGGGAAGTCAGATACGCAGTATTTT. It specifies CASSSPGGKSDTQYF. Combining the CDR3 with reference TRBV5-1 and TRBJ2-3 gives the whole variable domain KAGVTQTPRYLIKTRGQQVTLSCSPISGHRSVSWYQQTPGQGLQFLFEYFSETQRNKGNFPGRFSGRQFSNSRSEMNVSTLELGDSALYLCASSSPGGKSDTQYFGPGTRLTVL.

Many counts were recorded for this clonotype. The chain carries TRBV7-2 and TRBJ2-5; D is unresolved. V shed 6 bases and J shed 5 bases, with 13 bases lying between them. Germline V lookup: CDR1 SGHTA, CDR2 FQGNSA. CDR3 length: 13 amino acids. The DNA for the CDR3 is TGTGCCAGCAGATACTCCCAGATGGAGACCCAGTACTTC. Translating it yields CASRYSQMETQYF.

This clonotype appeared many times. The CDR3 DNA sequence: TGTGCCAGCAGCTTGCCTCAGGGGAGGAGAAACATTCAGTACTTC. Its protein product is CASSLPQGRRNIQYF. The chain joins TRBV5-6 to TRBJ2-4; possibly TRBD1 or TRBD2 for D (6 bases each). The CDR3 has 15 amino acids. Trimming removed 1 base at V and 6 bases at J, with 14 bases between. Per the germline V gene, CDR1 is SGHDT and CDR2 is YYEEEE.

This clonotype turned up a few times. The rearrangement links TRBV9 to TRBJ2-5; tentative D call: TRBD2 (6 bases). There are 15 residues in the CDR3. V shed 0 bases and J shed 1 base, with 10 bases lying between them. The germline gives CDR1 SGDLS, CDR2 YYNGEE. In DNA, the CDR3 is TGTGCCAGCAGCGTAGCGGGGGTCCCCCAAGAGACCCAGTACTTC. Its translation is CASSVAGVPQETQYF.

Only a few counts were recorded for this clonotype. The gene calls are TRBV5-1 and TRBJ2-1; 8 nucleotides align to TRBD1. Germline assignment: CDR1 SGHRS and CDR2 YFSETQ. V lost 3 bases to trimming and J lost 7 bases; unmatched junction nucleotides: 3. The CDR3 runs to 13 residues. CDR3: CASSYQGANEQFF. CDR3 DNA sequence: TGCGCCAGCAGCTACCAGGGGGCGAATGAGCAGTTCTTC. The variable domain in full, completed from reference TRBV5-1 and TRBJ2-1, reads KAGVTQTPRYLIKTRGQQVTLSCSPISGHRSVSWYQQTPGQGLQFLFEYFSETQRNKGNFPGRFSGRQFSNSRSEMNVSTLELGDSALYLCASSYQGANEQFFGPGTRLTVL.

This clonotype came up a few times. A much larger clone sits a single nucleotide away, making a read error possible. V and J are TRBV29-1 and TRBJ1-2, with 9 nucleotides matching TRBD1. The CDR3 consists of 14 residues. Per germline, CDR1 SQVTM and CDR2 ANQGSEA. CDR3 coding DNA: TGCAGCGTTCAAAACGGACAGGGGACCTATGGCTACCCCTTC. Its translation: CSVQNGQGTYGYPF.

This clonotype was seen ten or more times. The V call is TRBV20-1, the J call TRBJ2-3; D is unresolved. The length of the CDR3 is 15 residues. Germline V lookup: CDR1 DFQATT, CDR2 SNEGSKA (reference sequence). V dropped 0 bases and J dropped 4 bases, with 14 bases sitting between them. The CDR3 here is CSARDSGYRADTQYF. CDR3 nucleotides: TGCAGTGCTAGAGATTCGGGCTACCGGGCAGATACGCAGTATTTT.

This clonotype has a count of ten or more. V is TRBV5-1 and J is TRBJ1-6; maybe TRBD1 (5 bases). V dropped 4 bases and J dropped 8 bases, with 13 bases sitting between them. The CDR3 consists of 14 residues. Germline CDR1 is SGHRS and CDR2 is YFSETQ. The CDR3 region is CASSPDSEDSPLHF. DNA of the CDR3: TGCGCCAGCAGCCCTGACAGCGAGGATTCACCCCTCCACTTT.

This clonotype was counted ten times or more. The chain links TRBV27 to TRBJ2-2; D unresolved. V lost 7 bases, J lost 7 bases, and 7 bases lay in between. Germline CDR1 reads MNHEY; CDR2 reads SMNVEV (reference sequence). CDR3 length: 11 residues. The CDR3 is CASIYYGELFF. In DNA, the CDR3 is TGTGCCAGCATTTACTACGGGGAGCTGTTTTTT.

Many counts were recorded for this clonotype. The chain uses TRBV12-3 or TRBV12-4 and TRBJ2-2; D not resolved. CDR3 length equals 11 residues. V was trimmed by 7 bases and J by 3 bases, leaving 3 bases between them. The CDR3 DNA sequence: TGTGCCAGCACCTACACCGGGGAGCTGTTTTTT. The encoded protein is CASTYTGELFF.

This clonotype occurred many times. The chain combines TRBV20-1 with TRBJ2-5, with D unclear. There are 11 residues in the CDR3. V was cut by 3 bases and J by 6 bases, with 8 bases left in between. Germline V gene data show CDR1 as DFQATT and CDR2 as SNEGSKA (reference sequence). The chain's CDR3 is CSASTSQTQYF. CDR3 DNA sequence: TGCAGTGCTAGTACTTCGCAGACCCAGTACTTC.

This clonotype was picked up many times. The genes are TRBV15 and TRBJ1-1; D is undetermined. CDR3 length equals 17 residues. The V end was cut by 1 base, the J end by 3 bases, with 18 bases between. Germline assignment: CDR1 LNHNV and CDR2 YYDKDF (reference sequence). DNA for the CDR3: TGTGCCACCAGCAGAGCAGACCCGCGGGCTAGGCACACTGAAGCTTTCTTT. Translated, it gives CATSRADPRARHTEAFF.

This clonotype came up many times. This sequence joins TRBV5-1 and TRBJ2-5, with unresolved D. CDR1 is SGHRS and CDR2 is YFSETQ in the germline V gene. The length of the CDR3 is 14 residues. V was cut by 2 bases and J by 5 bases, with 13 bases left in between. The CDR3 reads CASSFRQMMETQYF. The CDR3 DNA reads as TGCGCCAGCAGCTTTCGCCAGATGATGGAGACCCAGTACTTC. The whole variable domain, filled in from reference TRBV5-1 and TRBJ2-5, reads KAGVTQTPRYLIKTRGQQVTLSCSPISGHRSVSWYQQTPGQGLQFLFEYFSETQRNKGNFPGRFSGRQFSNSRSEMNVSTLELGDSALYLCASSFRQMMETQYFGPGTRLLVL.

This clonotype was seen at least ten times. The chain has TRBV5-1 and TRBJ2-1, with 12 nucleotides matching TRBD2. The germline CDR1 and CDR2 sequences are SGHRS and YFSETQ. V lost 0 bases, J lost 4 bases, and 2 bases stayed unmatched. This CDR3 is 16 amino acids long. CDR3 bases: TGCGCCAGCAGCTTGGTACTAGCGGGGGGATACAATGAGCAGTTCTTC. It encodes CASSLVLAGGYNEQFF.

This clonotype was seen many times. The chain carries TRBV9 and TRBJ1-2; D is possibly TRBD1 (6 bases). The length of the CDR3 is 14 residues. From germline, CDR1 is SGDLS and CDR2 YYNGEE. V lost 5 bases to trimming and J lost 1 base, with 12 bases between them. CDR3 sequence (DNA): TGTGCCAGCAGAGGGCAGGGGATTAACTATGGCTACACCTTC. Amino acids: CASRGQGINYGYTF.

This clonotype has ten or more counts. The chain combines TRBV20-1 with TRBJ2-2; 8 bases agree with TRBD2. The CDR3 has 14 amino acids. The trim removed 2 bases at V and 5 bases at J, leaving 4 bases unmatched. Germline values: CDR1 DFQATT, CDR2 SNEGSKA (reference sequence). The CDR3 reads CSARRAGGTGELFF. DNA for the CDR3: TGCAGTGCTAGACGGGCGGGGGGAACCGGGGAGCTGTTTTTT.

CDR3 loop: CASSVEGGNSGNTIYF. CDR3 nucleotides: TGTGCCAGCAGCGTAGAGGGGGGGAACTCTGGAAACACCATATATTTT. J is TRBJ1-3 and V is TRBV9, with D perhaps matching TRBD1 (6 bases). Trimming shortened V by 0 bases and J by 0 bases, and 10 bases separated the two germline ends. CDR3 length equals 16 residues. The V gene's germline CDR1 is SGDLS and CDR2 YYNGEE.

As concerns this clonotype: This could be a read error, since a much larger clone is one nucleotide away. CDR3 DNA sequence: TGCAGCACCGACAGGGGGCTAGGAACTGAAGCTTTCTTT. The encoded protein is CSTDRGLGTEAFF. This chain links TRBV29-1 with TRBJ1-1; the match to TRBD1 covers 10 bases. CDR3 length: 13 residues. Germline V gene lookup returns CDR1 SQVTM and CDR2 ANQGSEA. The junction had 8 bases not matched to a gene; V was cut back by 8 bases and J by 5 bases.

In its sample, this clonotype was seen many times. The chain has TRBV7-2 and TRBJ2-3, with TRBD1 matching over 10 bases. There are 15 residues in the CDR3. The germline V gene has CDR1 SGHTA and CDR2 FQGNSA. V was pared by 4 bases and J by 5 bases, with 6 bases of the junction left unmatched. The CDR3 here is CASSWGGQGIDTQYF. DNA of the CDR3: TGTGCCAGCAGCTGGGGGGGACAGGGGATAGATACGCAGTATTTT.